This passage covers 11 T cell receptor beta chains from one sample sequenced in a study of blood T cell repertoires in COVID-19. Generated by immunoSEQ multiplex PCR, the TCRdb table keeps only in-frame clones and is missing some. The table lists roughly 220,000 clones, 84% of them singletons. The specimen sequenced was PBMCs or T cells enriched from blood (not recorded which). All receptors derive from a woman aged 40 to 49 who had recovered from COVID-19.

The V gene is TRBV5-4, the J gene TRBJ2-3; unclear D gene. V shed 4 bases and J shed 2 bases, with 8 bases lying between them. Germline V CDR1 and CDR2: SGHNT, YYREEE (reference sequence). This CDR3 region has 13 residues. CDR3 sequence (DNA): TGTGCCAGCAGCGTGGTAGACACAGATACGCAGTATTTT. It codes for CASSVVDTDTQYF.

The chain recombines TRBV5-1 with TRBJ2-2; 8 bases are shared with TRBD2. Trimming at V came to 3 bases and at J to 2 bases, leaving 6 bases not matched to a gene. The CDR3 extends over 16 amino acids. Germline V CDR1 and CDR2: SGHRS, YFSETQ. CDR3 in amino acids: CASSSSGTSNTGELFF. The CDR3 nucleotides read TGCGCCAGCAGCTCATCCGGGACTAGTAACACCGGGGAGCTGTTTTTT. Based on the CDR3 plus reference TRBV5-1 and TRBJ2-2, the full variable domain is KAGVTQTPRYLIKTRGQQVTLSCSPISGHRSVSWYQQTPGQGLQFLFEYFSETQRNKGNFPGRFSGRQFSNSRSEMNVSTLELGDSALYLCASSSSGTSNTGELFFGEGSRLTVL.

The chain is built from TRBV6-5 and TRBJ2-1; 12 bases are shared with TRBD1. This CDR3 spans 15 amino acids. Germline V gene sequence: CDR1 MNHEY, CDR2 SVGAGI. With 5 bases clipped from V and 7 bases from J, the junction kept 6 bases outside the gene matches. The CDR3 DNA is TGTGCCAGCAGTCCGAGGGGACAGGGGGCGAATGAGCAGTTCTTC. Protein product: CASSPRGQGANEQFF.

The rearrangement joins TRBV19 to TRBJ1-4, with D perhaps matching TRBD1 (5 bases). Trimming shortened V by 7 bases and J by 2 bases, and 8 bases separated the two germline ends. Per germline, CDR1 LNHDA and CDR2 SQIVND (reference sequence). CDR3 size: 13 residues. CDR3 bases: TGTGCCAGTAAAGGGGCGACTAATGAAAAACTGTTTTTT. Encoded protein: CASKGATNEKLFF. Filled out from reference TRBV19 and TRBJ1-4, the complete variable domain reads DGGITQSPKYLFRKEGQNVTLSCEQNLNHDAMYWYRQDPGQGLRLIYYSQIVNDFQKGDIAEGYSVSREKKESFPLTVTSAQKNPTAFYLCASKGATNEKLFFGSGTQLSVL.

The J gene is TRBJ2-1, the V gene TRBV5-1, with D possibly matching TRBD2 (6 bases). V was shortened by 0 bases and J by 12 bases, with 13 bases between the two germline ends. Germline CDR1 SGHRS, CDR2 YFSETQ. The CDR3 is made up of 13 amino acids. Written as DNA, the CDR3 is TGCGCCAGCAGCTTGGGGCTAGCGCAGATGCAGTTCTTC. Translating it yields CASSLGLAQMQFF.

This clone has only a few counts. The V call is TRBV12-3 or TRBV12-4, the J call TRBJ1-4; possible D gene TRBD1, 5 bases. The CDR3 is 13 residues long. With 6 bases removed from V and 7 bases from J, the gap between germline ends came to 12 bases. Here the CDR3 DNA reads TGTGCCAGCAGGCAGGGAGGCGGTGAAAAACTGTTTTTT. Its translation is CASRQGGGEKLFF.

The chain carries TRBV21-1 and TRBJ2-7; no check of the table's D call, TRBD2, against the DNA was made. TRBV21-1 is designated a pseudogene. The CDR3 length is 15 residues. DNA for the CDR3: TGTGCCAGCAGCTCCGGTGTGAGGGAGTCGGAGGAGCAGTACGTC. It yields the protein CASSSGVRESEEQYV.

The V call is TRBV18, the J call TRBJ2-3; 15 positions match TRBD2. The junction had 6 bases not matched to a gene; V was cut back by 11 bases and J by 0 bases. The CDR3 runs 16 residues. CDR1 and CDR2 from the germline V gene are KGHSH and LQKENI. CDR3 region: CASGLAGGSSTDTQYF. The CDR3 DNA reads TGTGCCTCGGGACTAGCGGGAGGTTCTAGCACAGATACGCAGTATTTT.

The chain recombines TRBV2 with TRBJ2-7; TRBD1 agrees at 8 bases. The CDR3 is 15 amino acids. The J segment lost 3 bases and the V segment lost 4 bases, leaving 8 bases of the junction unmatched. The germline V gene has CDR1 SNHLY and CDR2 FYNNEI. CDR3 coding DNA: TGTGCCAGCAGTGGGGTCAGGACAGGGCTCTACGAGCAGTACTTC. Protein: CASSGVRTGLYEQYF.

This sequence joins TRBV27 and TRBJ2-1; 10 bases agree with TRBD2. The CDR3 sequence is 14 residues long. Germline trimming cut 4 bases from V and 6 bases from J; bases unmatched to any gene: 3. CDR1 and CDR2 from the germline V gene are MNHEY and SMNVEV (reference sequence). The CDR3: CASSSQRGGNEQFF. CDR3 in DNA: TGTGCCAGCAGTTCCCAGCGGGGGGGCAATGAGCAGTTCTTC.

This clone was seen just once. This rearrangement joins TRBV28 to TRBJ2-2; D is ambiguous. Between the trimmed V and J ends, which lost 4 bases and 5 bases, there was a span of 11 bases. Germline-derived CDR1 and CDR2 are MDHEN and SYDVKM. The CDR3 covers 14 residues. CDR3 bases: TGTGCCAGCAGTTCCCGGAGTCGTACCGGGGAGCTGTTTTTT. It is translated as CASSSRSRTGELFF.